The clone carrying this T cell receptor (beta chain) occurred a few times. Its antigen is unknown. These data are taken from a study of identical twins. Overall study findings and caveats: Abundant beta clonotypes from cord blood had fewer insertions, unlike memory repertoires, which showed none. Out-of-frame alpha sequences shared between twins exhibited an excess of low generation probability.

V shed 1 base and J shed 8 bases, with 17 bases lying between them. From germline, CDR1 is SGHTA and CDR2 FQGNSA. This CDR3 is built from 15 residues. Via MiXCR, TCRdb re-called the 5' RACE reads, giving one row per CDR3 protein. This table holds about 720,000 distinct CDR3 sequences, 18% found once. The sample was also linked to a second study, of T cells expressing NK-cell markers. That source adds: These clonotypes also led the CD3+CD56-NKG2C+ fraction in a few donors.

The gene calls are TRBV7-2 and TRBJ1-2, with unresolved D. The clonotype comes from a woman under 30 in good health. The sample taken for sequencing was PBMCs. Here the CDR3 DNA reads TGTGCCAGCAGCTTAGTCGCAATTTCGGCAAGAGGCTACACCTTC. Protein product: CASSLVAISARGYTF.